This T cell receptor (beta chain) appears in the sequencing data of a study of early T cells in non-severe SARS-CoV-2 infection. Study information: The study sequenced bulk RNA from unsorted whole blood, with chains unpaired. General study findings and limits: VDJdb-based matching was biased toward anti-spike CD8 responses and missed private and CD4 specificities.

This CDR3 region has 16 residues. From germline, CDR1 is SGHDN and CDR2 FVKESK. Trimming pared 4 bases from V and 3 bases from J, leaving 15 bases between. As for this clonotype: The antigen is unknown.

Molecules of cDNA were individually given unique molecular identifiers that were attached to them. TCRdb used MiXCR to reprocess the 5' RACE reads, holding one entry per CDR3 protein. Of roughly 83,000 distinct CDR3 sequences listed, about an eighth are singletons. The TCR comes from an adult who was a healthcare worker with PCR-confirmed SARS-CoV-2 infection or an uninfected control (not recorded which). Sequencing used whole blood, obtained at baseline. V and J are TRBV14 and TRBJ2-2, with a possible D match to TRBD1 (6 bases). CDR3 sequence: CASSRGTMRYTGELFF. The CDR3 DNA is TGTGCCAGCAGCCGTGGGACAATGCGGTACACCGGGGAGCTGTTTTTT.